This T cell receptor beta chain derives from a study of CD8+ T cells in alopecia areata. On the study more broadly: A 6-month off-drug phase came after tofacitinib, which had lasted 6 to 18 months.

Treatment in this sample: oral pan-JAK inhibitor, 5-10 mg twice daily. Cell sorting on a FACSAria was used to separate CD4+ and CD8+ T cells from the PBMCs. V dropped 0 bases and J dropped 8 bases, with 19 bases sitting between them. This CDR3 contains 15 residues. Per germline, CDR1 SQVTM and CDR2 ANQGSEA. This clone was detected only a few times. The antigen remains undetermined. Investigators isolated RNA and reverse transcribed it into cDNA to act as the sequencing template. Only in-frame clones appear in the TCRdb table, and some are missing; sequencing was by immunoSEQ multiplex PCR. The sample has approximately 180,000 clones, more than 50% seen once. Study-wide points: Within the top 100, expanded CD8+ clones significantly decreased with tofacitinib, as did scalp clonality.

The chain joins TRBV29-1 to TRBJ1-2; no definite D call. Source: CD4+ T cells sorted from blood, taken at week 24, from a patient treated with tofacitinib. This receptor was taken from a human donor with alopecia areata. CDR3: CSVEDSDPKVGGYTF. In nucleotides, the CDR3 is TGCAGCGTTGAAGATTCTGACCCTAAGGTGGGAGGCTACACCTTC.